This TCR beta chain is drawn from a study of PD-1 blockade in classical Hodgkin lymphoma. Study overall: Patients were administered nivolumab (3 mg/kg intravenously) every 2 weeks.

Each patient's relapse followed autologous stem cell transplantation, and brentuximab vedotin exposure varied. Complete response, partial response or progressive disease was each patient's best response. Only in-frame clones appear in the TCRdb table, and some are missing; sequencing was by immunoSEQ multiplex PCR. Of about 21,000 clones in the sample, less than 80% were seen once. Study-wide results and caveats: CD8+ TCR diversity did not rise significantly by C4D1, unlike CD4+. Reported findings placed baseline TCR diversity lower in newly diagnosed patients (compared with healthy donors).

A word on this clone: Its antigen is unknown.

This TCR came from a human donor with classical Hodgkin lymphoma. Sequenced here: peripheral blood mononuclear cells (PBMCs), sampled at baseline.

The CDR3 DNA is TGTGCCAGCATGCGGAGCTATGGCTACACCTTC. Translating gives CASMRSYGYTF. The chain combines TRBV6-6 with TRBJ1-2, with D uncertain. Trimming removed 7 bases at V and 4 bases at J, with 7 bases between. The CDR3 has 11 residues. Per the germline V gene, CDR1 is MNHNY and CDR2 is SVGAGI (reference sequence).